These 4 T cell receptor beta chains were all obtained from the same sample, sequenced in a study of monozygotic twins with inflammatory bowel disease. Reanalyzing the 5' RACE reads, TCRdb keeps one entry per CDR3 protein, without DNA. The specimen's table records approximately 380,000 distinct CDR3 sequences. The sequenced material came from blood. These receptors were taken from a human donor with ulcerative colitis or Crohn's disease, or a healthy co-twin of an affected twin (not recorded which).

CDR3 sequence: CASSLGQGLNQPQHF. This rearrangement joins TRBV12-3 or TRBV12-4 to TRBJ1-5; TCRdb lists TRBD1, though no DNA is available to test this call. This CDR3 has 15 amino acids.

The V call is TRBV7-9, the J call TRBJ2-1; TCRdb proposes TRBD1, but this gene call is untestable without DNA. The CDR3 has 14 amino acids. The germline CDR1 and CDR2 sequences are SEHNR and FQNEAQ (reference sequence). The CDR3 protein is CASGVQSSYNEQFF.

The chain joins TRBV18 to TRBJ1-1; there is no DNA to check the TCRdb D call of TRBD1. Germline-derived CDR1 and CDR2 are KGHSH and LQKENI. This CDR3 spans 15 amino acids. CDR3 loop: CASSPLMGGDTEAFF. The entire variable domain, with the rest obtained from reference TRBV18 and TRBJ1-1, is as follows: NAGVMQNPRHLVRRRGQEARLRCSPMKGHSHVYWYRQLPEEGLKFMVYLQKENIIDESGMPKERFSAEFPKEGPSILRIQQVVRGDSAAYFCASSPLMGGDTEAFFGQGTRLTVV.

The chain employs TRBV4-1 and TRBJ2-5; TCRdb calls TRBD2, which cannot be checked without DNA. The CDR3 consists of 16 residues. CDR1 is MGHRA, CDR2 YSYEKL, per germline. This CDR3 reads CASSQGRLASRETQYF.